Shown below are 16 T cell receptor beta chains from a single sample sequenced in a study of Ad26.COV2.S vaccination and SARS-CoV-2 variants. Assay: immunoSEQ multiplex PCR; the TCRdb copy retains only in-frame clones and omits some. Of roughly 350,000 clones in the sample, around 86% were seen once. The treatment denotes: some 19 received Ad26.COV2.S at low or high dose, single or two shots; about 5 received placebo; per-sample allocation not given. At day 63 after the first vaccine or placebo injection, samples were drawn. This specimen consisted of peripheral blood, obtained in a trial of Ad26.COV2.S vaccine versus placebo. These receptors were obtained from a person between 18 and 59 years old who received the Ad26.COV2.S COVID-19 vaccine or a placebo.

There are a few counts of this clone. The chain has TRBV19 and TRBJ1-5; no clear D. CDR1 and CDR2 (germline): LNHDA, SQIVND (reference sequence). There are 17 residues in the CDR3. V was shortened by 6 bases and J by 3 bases, with 21 bases between the two germline ends. CDR3 coding DNA: TGTGCCAGTAGATCGGCCGTGTGGGCCAGGCTCAATCAGCCCCAGCATTTT. Residues: CASRSAVWARLNQPQHF.

This clone came up once. The chain carries TRBV6-1 and TRBJ1-5; D unclear. This CDR3 spans 12 amino acids. V lost 5 bases and J 10 bases, leaving 12 bases between the germline ends. Germline-derived CDR1 and CDR2 are MNHNS and SASEGT. The CDR3, as DNA: TGTGCCAGCAGTTTCCCGGGTGGACCCCAGCATTTT. Encoded protein: CASSFPGGPQHF.

This chain connects TRBV5-1 to TRBJ1-5, with TRBD1 matching over 12 bases. CDR3 length: 15 residues. CDR1 and CDR2 (germline): SGHRS, YFSETQ. With 3 bases clipped from V and 4 bases from J, the junction kept 2 bases outside the gene matches. In DNA form, the CDR3 reads TGCGCCAGCAGCTGGGGACAGGGGGCAAATCAGCCCCAGCATTTT. Translating it yields CASSWGQGANQPQHF.

This clone was counted between two and nine times. This chain connects TRBV2 to TRBJ1-1; D gene ambiguous. Germline V lookup: CDR1 SNHLY, CDR2 FYNNEI. Trimming took off 4 bases at V and 5 bases at J, with 11 bases between the two ends. This CDR3 contains 13 residues. CDR3 sequence reads: CASSVGQRTEAFF. CDR3 DNA: TGTGCCAGCAGTGTTGGTCAGAGAACTGAAGCTTTCTTT.

The chain uses TRBV5-1 and TRBJ1-2; no firm D call. This CDR3 spans 13 amino acids. V lost 6 bases to trimming and J lost 7 bases, with 16 bases between them. Germline V gene lookup returns CDR1 SGHRS and CDR2 YFSETQ. The CDR3 reads CASTSVGDGGYTF. For the CDR3, the DNA is TGCGCCAGCACCTCTGTGGGTGACGGTGGCTACACCTTC.

V usage is TRBV3-1 (or the pseudogene TRBV3-2) and J usage is TRBJ2-2; 7 bases match TRBD1. The CDR3 runs 14 residues. The germline CDR1 and CDR2 sequences are LGHDT and YNNKEL (reference sequence). V lost 3 bases and J lost 6; bases outside the gene matches: 4. CDR3 nucleotide sequence: TGTGCCAGCAGCCAGGCCGACAGGGCCGGGGAGCTGTTTTTT. It translates to CASSQADRAGELFF.

The genes are TRBV12-3 or TRBV12-4 and TRBJ1-5; D ambiguous. The CDR3 length is 12 residues. V was pared by 7 bases and J by 3 bases, with 7 bases between. DNA of the CDR3: TGTGCCAGCACCGAAACCAATCAGCCCCAGCATTTT. Translation gives CASTETNQPQHF.

This chain joins TRBV19 and TRBJ1-4, with a weak D call TRBD1 (6 bases). The germline V gene encodes CDR1 LNHDA and CDR2 SQIVND (reference sequence). CDR3 length: 15 amino acids. V lost 6 bases and J 3 bases, leaving 14 bases between the germline ends. The CDR3 region is CASSRQTGSNEKLFF. The CDR3 DNA reads as TGTGCCAGTAGCCGTCAGACAGGTTCTAATGAAAAACTGTTTTTT.

The chain joins TRBV24-1 to TRBJ1-2, with 10 positions matching TRBD1. This CDR3 has 17 residues. Germline V lookup: CDR1 KGHDR, CDR2 SFDVKD. V lost 4 bases and J lost 2; bases outside the gene matches: 9. As DNA, the CDR3 is TGTGCCACCAGTGACTTTGACAGGGGGCAGTGGAACTATGGCTACACCTTC. Translating gives CATSDFDRGQWNYGYTF.

The chain has TRBV4-2 and TRBJ1-4, with D possibly matching TRBD1 (6 bases). Germline V gives CDR1 LGHNA, CDR2 YNFKEQ. The V end was cut by 1 base, the J end by 5 bases, with 11 bases between. This CDR3 comprises 15 residues. The CDR3 is CASSQGTAKNEKLFF. The CDR3 DNA is TGTGCCAGCAGCCAAGGGACAGCCAAAAATGAAAAACTGTTTTTT.

This clone was recorded only once. The genes are TRBV25-1 and TRBJ1-1; D is ambiguous. V lost 5 bases, J lost 3 bases, and 7 bases lay in between. The germline V gene has CDR1 MGHDK and CDR2 SYGVNS. CDR3 size: 12 residues. The CDR3 region is CASSSGDTEAFF. The CDR3 nucleotides are TGTGCCAGCAGTTCCGGGGACACTGAAGCTTTCTTT.

The J gene is TRBJ1-1, the V gene TRBV7-2, with a possible D match to TRBD1 (6 bases). CDR1 and CDR2 (germline): SGHTA, FQGNSA. This CDR3 comprises 14 residues. The V end lost 3 bases, the J end lost 4 bases, and 12 bases lay between the germline ends. CDR3 nucleotides: TGTGCCAGCAGCTTTAAAGGGGGGGGCACTGAAGCTTTCTTT. Encoded protein: CASSFKGGGTEAFF.

This chain joins TRBV12-5 and TRBJ2-5; D might be TRBD1 or TRBD2, each matching 5 bases. CDR3 length: 21 residues. V dropped 2 bases and J dropped 4 bases, with 32 bases sitting between them. Germline CDR1 is LGHNT and CDR2 is FRNRAP. The CDR3 DNA is TGTGCTAGTGGTTTGCTCTATTGGGGAACCGGGACCCAACACTCGGGAGAGACCCAGTACTTC. Encoded protein: CASGLLYWGTGTQHSGETQYF.

CDR3 in amino acids: CASSLNSPLHF. The CDR3 DNA reads TGTGCCAGCAGTTTAAATTCACCCCTCCACTTT. The chain carries TRBV28 and TRBJ1-6, with unresolved D. Germline assignment: CDR1 MDHEN and CDR2 SYDVKM. Trimming removed 2 bases at V and 7 bases at J, with 0 bases between. The CDR3 consists of 11 residues. The variable domain in full, completed from reference TRBV28 and TRBJ1-6, reads DVKVTQSSRYLVKRTGEKVFLECVQDMDHENMFWYRQDPGLGLRLIYFSYDVKMKEKGDIPEGYSVSREKKERFSLILESASTNQTSMYLCASSLNSPLHFGNGTRLTVT.

This clone was seen ten or more times. The chain carries TRBV4-1 and TRBJ1-2; TRBD1 agrees at 8 bases. Trimming cost V 4 bases and J 2 bases; bases outside gene matches: 3. This CDR3 spans 14 amino acids. Germline CDR1 and CDR2: MGHRA and YSYEKL. The CDR3 sequence is CASSPPGGNYGYTF. Here the CDR3 DNA reads TGCGCCAGCAGCCCTCCAGGGGGCAACTATGGCTACACCTTC.

The V call is TRBV7-2, the J call TRBJ2-1, with 8 bases fitting TRBD1. The ends lost 5 bases at V and 4 bases at J; junction bases unmatched: 7. CDR1 is SGHTA and CDR2 is FQGNSA in the germline V gene. The length of the CDR3 is 15 residues. The CDR3 DNA reads TGTGCCAGCAGCGTAGACAGGGGCAGATACAATGAGCAGTTCTTC. Translated, it gives CASSVDRGRYNEQFF.